This TCR beta chain came from a study of neurological immune-mediated disorders. Whole-study results and caveats: The greatest TCR clonal expansion appeared in HTLV-1-associated myelopathy and the smallest, falling below healthy controls, in multiple sclerosis.

Each TCR transcript was tagged with a 10-nucleotide random UMI during 5'RACE. TCRdb re-called the 5' RACE reads with MiXCR, one entry per CDR3 protein. This table holds about 21,000 distinct CDR3 sequences, around 14% found once. The table lists this clonotype with many counts. As yet, its antigen is unknown. CDR1 and CDR2 (germline): LGHDT, YNNKEL (reference sequence). V lost 5 bases, J lost 4 bases, and 7 bases lay in between. There are 12 residues in the CDR3. Sequenced input: PBMCs. The chain has TRBV3-1 and TRBJ2-3; D gene unclear. This TCR derives from a female donor with HTLV-1-associated myelopathy (HAM/TSP). CDR3 in amino acids: CASSNGPDTQYF. The CDR3 region has the DNA TGTGCCAGCAGCAACGGCCCAGATACGCAGTATTTT.